What follows describes a single TCR beta chain. The CDR3 runs to 10 residues. Trimming pared 5 bases from V and 6 bases from J, leaving 6 bases between. Germline V gives CDR1 DFQATT, CDR2 SNEGSKA (reference sequence). Clones were sequenced by immunoSEQ multiplex PCR, and TCRdb holds only the in-frame ones, with some missing. This sample has some 22,000 clones, with 55% to 70% found just once. This sample was included in a study of graft-versus-host responses after intestinal transplantation. Study-level background: Recipients were all induced with anti-thymocyte globulin, then given tacrolimus and steroids for roughly three years. General study findings and limits: Ileal or blood samples showed some GvH clones first, and such clones were also found in recipient marrow.

Researchers sorted proliferating CFSE-low CD3+CD4+ and CD3+CD8+ responders once the reaction had finished. The chain joins TRBV20-1 to TRBJ2-3; D is unclear. This TCR came from a human patient who received an intestinal transplant. Here the sequenced sample was alloreactive CD4+ T cells from a mixed lymphocyte reaction culture, taken before intestinal transplant. This sample's subset: CFSE-low proliferating T cells sorted from approximately 6-day pre-transplant mixed lymphocyte reaction (GvH or HvG direction). The CDR3 DNA follows: TGCAGTGCTTCCCAGGATACGCAGTATTTT. Amino acids: CSASQDTQYF.